One sample yielded the 31 T cell receptor beta chains listed below, sequenced in a study of T-cell reconstitution after alpha-beta-depleted transplantation in children. Preparing the TCRbeta library involved the use of unique molecular identifiers. TCRdb used MiXCR to reprocess the PCR reads, holding one entry per CDR3 protein. The sample has about a million distinct CDR3 sequences, 25% to 35% seen once. The sequences come from PBMCs, mostly from graft donor cells, collected 360 days after TCRalphabeta/CD19-depleted stem cell transplant. These receptors were taken from a boy under two years old who had a stem cell transplant for SCID, so the T cells may come from the graft donor.

V usage is TRBV6-6 and J usage is TRBJ2-2; no definite D call. The CDR3 is 12 residues long. V shed 5 bases and J shed 8 bases, with 9 bases lying between them. CDR1 is MNHNY and CDR2 is SVGAGI in the germline V gene (reference sequence). CDR3 in DNA: TGTGCCAGCAGTCCCAATGGGGGGGAGCTGTTTTTT. It specifies CASSPNGGELFF.

This clonotype appeared a few times. The CDR3 DNA reads as TGTGCCAGCTTTTTTGGGTCCGGGGAGCTGTTTTTT. Amino acids: CASFFGSGELFF. The chain recombines TRBV12-3 or TRBV12-4 with TRBJ2-2; D call uncertain. The V end was cut by 8 bases, the J end by 6 bases, with 10 bases between. The CDR3 is 12 amino acids.

In this sample, this clonotype turned up a few times. The V call is TRBV10-3, the J call TRBJ2-7; 8 positions agree with TRBD1. The CDR3 totals 13 residues. The junction had 7 bases not matched to a gene; V was cut back by 8 bases and J by 4 bases. CDR1 and CDR2 from the germline V gene are ENHRY and SYGVKD. In DNA, the CDR3 is TGTGCCATCGCGACAGGGGCAGGATACGAGCAGTACTTC. The encoded protein is CAIATGAGYEQYF.

This clonotype was counted only a few times. The chain couples TRBV29-1 to TRBJ2-1; 11 positions agree with TRBD2. The CDR3 runs 15 residues. Unmatched junction bases numbered 12, after V lost 6 bases and J lost 8 bases. Germline V gene sequence: CDR1 SQVTM, CDR2 ANQGSEA. The CDR3 sequence is CSVRKIAGGLDEQFF. In DNA, the CDR3 is TGCAGCGTCCGAAAGATAGCGGGGGGGCTGGATGAGCAGTTCTTC.

This clonotype was seen more than once but under ten times. V is TRBV4-1 and J is TRBJ2-2; no firm D call. This CDR3 has 16 amino acids. V dropped 2 bases and J dropped 2 bases, with 12 bases sitting between them. CDR1 MGHRA and CDR2 YSYEKL come from the germline V gene. Here the CDR3 DNA reads TGCGCCAGCAGCCAAATCTGGCCCCGAAACACCGGGGAGCTGTTTTTT. Translation: CASSQIWPRNTGELFF.

In this sample, this clonotype turned up a few times. The gene calls are TRBV5-1 and TRBJ2-2, with D tentatively TRBD1 (6 bases). The V gene lost 7 bases and the J gene lost 2 bases, with 21 bases spanning the gap. Germline loops: CDR1 SGHRS, CDR2 YFSETQ. CDR3 length: 17 residues. CDR3 protein: CASQPLPGHKNTGELFF. CDR3 coding DNA: TGCGCCAGCCAACCACTCCCGGGACACAAAAACACCGGGGAGCTGTTTTTT.

V gene TRBV27 combines with J gene TRBJ2-3; 10 positions match TRBD2. Germline assignment: CDR1 MNHEY and CDR2 SMNVEV (reference sequence). With 5 bases clipped from V and 2 bases from J, the junction kept 10 bases outside the gene matches. There are 17 residues in the CDR3. CDR3: CASSSGGAPLVTDTQYF. The CDR3 bases are TGTGCCAGCAGTAGCGGGGGGGCCCCGTTAGTCACAGATACGCAGTATTTT.

As DNA, the CDR3 is TGCAGTGCTAGAGCGGGGGGGCCGATCTGGGATACGCAGTATTTT. This sequence encodes CSARAGGPIWDTQYF. The V gene is TRBV20-1, the J gene TRBJ2-3; the match to TRBD2 covers 8 bases. V lost 1 base to trimming and J lost 6 bases; unmatched junction nucleotides: 9. CDR1 is DFQATT, CDR2 SNEGSKA, per germline (reference sequence). This CDR3 has 15 residues.

This clonotype has just one count. The V gene is TRBV15, the J gene TRBJ1-4; D is uncertain. Germline V lookup: CDR1 LNHNV, CDR2 YYDKDF (reference sequence). This CDR3 comprises 12 residues. V was pared by 1 base and J by 8 bases, with 5 bases between. CDR3 bases: TGTGCCACCAGCAGAGTCCGGGAAAAACTGTTTTTT. Translation: CATSRVREKLFF.

The V and J genes are TRBV20-1 and TRBJ2-3, with 7 bases that match TRBD2. The CDR3 is 14 amino acids. Germline V lookup: CDR1 DFQATT, CDR2 SNEGSKA (reference sequence). CDR3 region: CSGGYLASTDTQYF. The CDR3 DNA reads TGCAGCGGGGGGTACTTGGCTAGCACAGATACGCAGTATTTT.

This clonotype showed up just a few times. This chain joins TRBV6-1 and TRBJ2-7, with a tentative D call TRBD1 (6 bases). The ends were cut back, 8 bases at V and 2 bases at J, with 13 bases in the middle. CDR1 MNHNS and CDR2 SASEGT come from the germline V gene. The CDR3 spans 13 residues. As DNA, the CDR3 is TGTGCCAGCGCCCTACAGGGAGCCTACGAGCAGTACTTC. Translating it yields CASALQGAYEQYF.

This clonotype came up a few times. V gene TRBV12-3 or TRBV12-4 combines with J gene TRBJ2-2; D tentatively reads TRBD1 or TRBD2 (5 bases each). V lost 3 bases and J lost 2, with 22 bases in between. The CDR3 has 19 amino acids. In DNA, the CDR3 is TGTGCCAGCAGTTTGATGTTGGGGACCTCTCCGTTAAACACCGGGGAGCTGTTTTTT. This sequence encodes CASSLMLGTSPLNTGELFF.

This clonotype appeared once. The V and J genes are TRBV20-1 and TRBJ1-1; weak D call: TRBD1 (5 bases). Trimming shortened V by 0 bases and J by 6 bases, and 11 bases separated the two germline ends. The CDR3 is made up of 13 amino acids. CDR1 and CDR2 from the germline V gene are DFQATT and SNEGSKA (reference sequence). The CDR3 nucleotides are TGCAGTGCTAGAGATGGGTGGGGGGCTGAAGCTTTCTTT. Its protein product is CSARDGWGAEAFF.

In this sample, this clonotype turned up many times. This rearrangement joins TRBV9 to TRBJ2-3; maybe TRBD1 (6 bases). CDR1 and CDR2 (germline): SGDLS, YYNGEE. Trimming shortened V by 3 bases and J by 1 base, and 15 bases separated the two germline ends. This CDR3 comprises 16 residues. This CDR3 reads CASSGRQVGGTDTQYF. CDR3 coding DNA: TGTGCCAGCAGCGGTAGACAGGTAGGAGGCACAGATACGCAGTATTTT.

This sequence joins TRBV9 and TRBJ2-3; 12 bases match TRBD2. This CDR3 comprises 16 residues. CDR1 and CDR2 (germline): SGDLS, YYNGEE. Germline trimming cut 3 bases from V and 0 bases from J; bases unmatched to any gene: 2. Written as DNA, the CDR3 is TGTGCCAGCAGCGCGGGGACTAGCGGGAGCACAGATACGCAGTATTTT. Amino acid sequence: CASSAGTSGSTDTQYF.

The rearrangement joins TRBV20-1 to TRBJ2-2, with D possibly being TRBD1 or TRBD2 (7 bases each). V lost 0 bases and J lost 5, with 16 bases in between. The CDR3 is 16 amino acids. The germline gives CDR1 DFQATT, CDR2 SNEGSKA (reference sequence). The DNA for the CDR3 is TGCAGTGCTAGAGACTCAGGGGGGGGCTGGACCGGGGAGCTGTTTTTT. Protein sequence: CSARDSGGGWTGELFF.

This clonotype was observed a handful of times. V usage is TRBV4-3 and J usage is TRBJ2-1, with D possibly matching TRBD1 (6 bases). Germline CDR1 reads LGHNA; CDR2 reads YSLEER. This CDR3 region has 17 residues. V lost 1 base, J lost 4 bases, and 17 bases lay in between. This chain's CDR3 is CASSQAGGRTAYNEQFF. The CDR3 nucleotides read TGCGCCAGCAGCCAAGCGGGCGGTAGGACAGCGTACAATGAGCAGTTCTTC.

V gene TRBV20-1 combines with J gene TRBJ2-3; the match to TRBD2 covers 9 bases. The CDR3 runs 14 residues. V shed 5 bases and J 1 base; nucleotides not matched to a gene: 4. CDR1 DFQATT and CDR2 SNEGSKA come from the germline V gene (reference sequence). The CDR3 sequence: CSADKRGGTDTQYF. CDR3 nucleotides: TGCAGTGCTGACAAGCGGGGGGGCACAGATACGCAGTATTTT.

This clonotype was counted a few times. The chain carries TRBV21-1 and TRBJ2-5; the table's TRBD1 call for D was not verified on the DNA. TRBV21-1 is a listed pseudogene. The CDR3 is 16 amino acids. For the CDR3, the DNA is TGTGCCAGCAGCAAGGGGTCGGACAGGGTAGTGGAGACCCAGTACTTC. Translating it yields CASSKGSDRVVETQYF.

The chain is built from TRBV7-8 and TRBJ1-6; D call uncertain. The germline V gene encodes CDR1 SGHVS and CDR2 FQNEAQ. V lost 2 bases, J lost 10 bases, and 6 bases lay in between. The CDR3 runs 12 residues. CDR3 residues: CASSLMGSPLHF. As DNA, the CDR3 is TGTGCCAGCAGCTTAATGGGGTCACCCCTCCACTTT. Using reference TRBV7-8 and TRBJ1-6 for the parts outside the CDR3, the full variable domain is GAGVSQSPRYKVAKRGQDVALRCDPISGHVSLFWYQQALGQGPEFLTYFQNEAQLDKSGLPSDRFFAERPEGSVSTLKIQRTQQEDSAVYLCASSLMGSPLHFGNGTRLTVT.

The genes are TRBV29-1 and TRBJ2-3; D is unclear. The germline V gene has CDR1 SQVTM and CDR2 ANQGSEA. V lost 3 bases, J lost 5 bases, and 15 bases lay in between. The CDR3 contains 14 residues. The DNA of the CDR3 is TGCAGCGTTGAGTCGCTAGATCGCCAAGATACGCAGTATTTT. Translation: CSVESLDRQDTQYF.

In this sample, this clonotype turned up once. CDR3 nucleotides: TGCAGTGCTAGACTAGCGGGGGCCCAACAAGAGACCCAGTACTTC. It is translated as CSARLAGAQQETQYF. This chain joins TRBV20-1 and TRBJ2-5, with 10 positions matching TRBD2. Looked up from germline, CDR1 is DFQATT and CDR2 is SNEGSKA (reference sequence). J was trimmed by 2 bases and V by 2 bases; bases with no gene match: 5. This CDR3 has 15 residues.

This clonotype was detected a few times. This chain joins TRBV6-1 and TRBJ1-4; a possible D gene is TRBD1 (5 bases). V lost 7 bases and J lost 5, with 14 bases in between. The CDR3 is 14 amino acids. The germline gives CDR1 MNHNS, CDR2 SASEGT. CDR3 sequence reads: CASTETAVNEKLFF. In DNA form, the CDR3 reads TGTGCCAGCACCGAGACAGCGGTAAATGAAAAACTGTTTTTT.

The table lists this clonotype with a few counts. This rearrangement joins TRBV10-3 to TRBJ1-1; D is unresolved. The ends were cut back, 3 bases at V and 1 base at J, with 6 bases in the middle. Per the germline V gene, CDR1 is ENHRY and CDR2 is SYGVKD. The CDR3 covers 13 residues. The CDR3: CAISDGENTEAFF. The CDR3, as DNA: TGTGCCATCAGTGACGGGGAGAACACTGAAGCTTTCTTT.

This clonotype has just a few counts. This may be a read error: a much more frequent sequence differs by one nucleotide. The rearrangement joins TRBV28 to TRBJ2-7; the D call may be TRBD1 or TRBD2 (5 bases each). V was pared by 7 bases and J by 2 bases, with 9 bases between. Looked up from germline, CDR1 is MDHEN and CDR2 is SYDVKM. There are 12 residues in the CDR3. In nucleotides, the CDR3 is TGTGCCAGCACCACGGGGCCCTACGAGCAGTACTTC. Residues: CASTTGPYEQYF. The full variable domain, with the rest looked up from reference TRBV28 and TRBJ2-7, is DVKVTQSSRYLVKRTGEKVFLECVQDMDHENMFWYRQDPGLGLRLIYFSYDVKMKEKGDIPEGYSVSREKKERFSLILESASTNQTSMYLCASTTGPYEQYFGPGTRLTVT.

This clonotype has a handful of counts. The rearrangement uses TRBV29-1 and TRBJ1-1; no definite D call. Germline CDR1 and CDR2: SQVTM and ANQGSEA. This CDR3 region has 12 residues. V lost 3 bases and J lost 4, with 9 bases in between. The CDR3 sequence: CSVDRAVTEAFF. CDR3 in DNA: TGCAGCGTTGATAGGGCCGTCACTGAAGCTTTCTTT.

This clonotype has at least ten counts. The rearrangement uses TRBV12-3 or TRBV12-4 and TRBJ2-5; 8 bases are shared with TRBD1. This CDR3 is 14 amino acids long. J was trimmed by 2 bases and V by 5 bases; bases with no gene match: 4. CDR3 sequence (DNA): TGTGCCAGCAGTCTAAGACAGGGGCAAGAGACCCAGTACTTC. It translates to CASSLRQGQETQYF.

This clonotype was detected a few times. The rearrangement uses TRBV4-1 and TRBJ1-4; D may be TRBD1 (5 bases). Germline V gene sequence: CDR1 MGHRA, CDR2 YSYEKL. This CDR3 is 19 amino acids long. Trimming removed 4 bases from V and 8 bases from J, with 29 bases in between. The CDR3 coding sequence is TGCGCCAGCAGCCCGCTCGGTTGGGACCTCGGGAGGCAGAAGGAAAAACTGTTTTTT. Translated, it gives CASSPLGWDLGRQKEKLFF.

In its sample, this clonotype was seen a few times. The J gene is TRBJ1-3, the V gene TRBV12-3 or TRBV12-4, with a tentative D call TRBD1 (5 bases). The V end was cut by 6 bases, the J end by 3 bases, with 12 bases between. The CDR3 has 14 residues. The chain's CDR3 is CASSAGGLGNTIYF. CDR3 coding DNA: TGTGCCAGCAGCGCCGGGGGTCTTGGAAACACCATATATTTT.

This clonotype showed up just a few times. CDR3 residues: CASSFYGVGISPLHF. The CDR3 DNA sequence: TGTGCCAGCAGTTTCTACGGGGTAGGAATTTCACCCCTCCACTTT. This chain joins TRBV27 and TRBJ1-6, with D unresolved. CDR1 is MNHEY and CDR2 is SMNVEV in the germline V gene (reference sequence). Trimming removed 3 bases at V and 9 bases at J, with 15 bases between. The CDR3 consists of 15 residues.

The CDR3 loop is CASSQPGQAFTGELFF. As DNA, the CDR3 is TGCGCCAGCAGCCAGCCGGGACAGGCTTTCACCGGGGAGCTGTTTTTT. The rearrangement links TRBV4-1 to TRBJ2-2; 8 bases line up with TRBD1. The CDR3 runs 16 residues. CDR1 MGHRA and CDR2 YSYEKL come from the germline V gene. J lost 4 bases, V lost 3 bases, and 7 bases had no gene match.